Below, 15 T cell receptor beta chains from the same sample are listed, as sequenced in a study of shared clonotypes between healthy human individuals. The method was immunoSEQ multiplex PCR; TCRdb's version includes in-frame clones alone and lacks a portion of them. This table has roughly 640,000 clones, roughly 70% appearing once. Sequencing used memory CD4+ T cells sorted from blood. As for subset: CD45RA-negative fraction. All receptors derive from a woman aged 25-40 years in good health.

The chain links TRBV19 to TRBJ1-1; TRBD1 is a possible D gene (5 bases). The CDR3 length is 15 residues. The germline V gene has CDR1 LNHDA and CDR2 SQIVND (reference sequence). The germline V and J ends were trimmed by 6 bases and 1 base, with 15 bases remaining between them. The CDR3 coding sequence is TGTGCCAGTAGCCCCGGGGCAGGCCGGAACACTGAAGCTTTCTTT. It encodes CASSPGAGRNTEAFF. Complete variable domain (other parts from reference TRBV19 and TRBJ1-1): DGGITQSPKYLFRKEGQNVTLSCEQNLNHDAMYWYRQDPGQGLRLIYYSQIVNDFQKGDIAEGYSVSREKKESFPLTVTSAQKNPTAFYLCASSPGAGRNTEAFFGQGTRLTVV.

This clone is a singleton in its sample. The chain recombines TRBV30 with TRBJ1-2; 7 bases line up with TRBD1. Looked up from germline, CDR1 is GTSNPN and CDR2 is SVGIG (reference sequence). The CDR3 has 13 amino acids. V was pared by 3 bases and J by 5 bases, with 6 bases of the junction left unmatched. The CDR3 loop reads CAWRPGQSYGYTF. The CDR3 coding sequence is TGTGCCTGGAGACCGGGACAGTCTTATGGCTACACCTTC. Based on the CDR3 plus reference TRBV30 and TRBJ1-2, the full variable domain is SQTIHQWPATLVQPVGSPLSLECTVEGTSNPNLYWYRQAAGRGLQLLFYSVGIGQISSEVPQNLSASRPQDRQFILSSKKLLLSDSGFYLCAWRPGQSYGYTFGSGTRLTVV.

The CDR3 DNA follows: TGTGCCAGCATCCGGGATATCCGGGCTAGCAAGAATGAGCAGTTCTTC. Residues: CASIRDIRASKNEQFF. This chain joins TRBV5-5 and TRBJ2-1; D might be TRBD2 (5 bases). The CDR3 runs to 16 residues. Germline-derived CDR1 and CDR2 are SGHKS and YYEKEE (reference sequence). With 6 bases removed from V and 7 bases from J, the gap between germline ends came to 23 bases.

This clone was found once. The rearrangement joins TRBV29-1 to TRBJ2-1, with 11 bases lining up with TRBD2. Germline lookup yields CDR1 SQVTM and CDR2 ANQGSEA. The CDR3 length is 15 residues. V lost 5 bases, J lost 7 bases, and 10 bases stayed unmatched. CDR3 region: CSVWLKASGRNEQFF. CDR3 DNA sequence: TGCAGCGTTTGGCTAAAGGCTAGCGGGAGGAATGAGCAGTTCTTC.

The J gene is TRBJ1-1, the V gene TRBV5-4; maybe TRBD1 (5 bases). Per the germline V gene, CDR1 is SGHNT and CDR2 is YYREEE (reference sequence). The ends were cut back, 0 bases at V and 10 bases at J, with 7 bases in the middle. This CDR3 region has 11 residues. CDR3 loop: CASSLGGLAFF. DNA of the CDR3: TGTGCCAGCAGCTTGGGGGGGTTAGCTTTCTTT.

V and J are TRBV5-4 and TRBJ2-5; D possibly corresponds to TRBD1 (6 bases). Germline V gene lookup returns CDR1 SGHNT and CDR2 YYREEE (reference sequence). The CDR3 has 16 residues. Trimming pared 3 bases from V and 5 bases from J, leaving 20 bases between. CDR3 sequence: CASSSDPAGAGETQYF. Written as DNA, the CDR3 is TGTGCCAGCAGCTCCGATCCGGCAGGGGCAGGGGAGACCCAGTACTTC.

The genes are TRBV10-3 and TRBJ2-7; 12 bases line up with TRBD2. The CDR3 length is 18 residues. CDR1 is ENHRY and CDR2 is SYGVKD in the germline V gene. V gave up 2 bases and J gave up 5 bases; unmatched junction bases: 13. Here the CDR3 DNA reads TGTGCCATCAGTGAGCGTCTACCGCTAGCGGGAGGGCTAAACGAGCAGTACTTC. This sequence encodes CAISERLPLAGGLNEQYF.

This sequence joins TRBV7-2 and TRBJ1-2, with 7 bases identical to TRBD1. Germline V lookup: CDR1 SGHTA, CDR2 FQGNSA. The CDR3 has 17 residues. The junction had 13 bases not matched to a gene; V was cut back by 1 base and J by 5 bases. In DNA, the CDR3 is TGTGCCAGCAGCTTAGGAGCCAGGGGGTCGAGGGATTATGGCTACACCTTC. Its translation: CASSLGARGSRDYGYTF.

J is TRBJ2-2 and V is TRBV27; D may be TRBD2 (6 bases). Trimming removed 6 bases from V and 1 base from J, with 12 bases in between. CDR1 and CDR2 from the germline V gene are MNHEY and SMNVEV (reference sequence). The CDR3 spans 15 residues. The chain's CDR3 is CASSPGSWNTGELFF. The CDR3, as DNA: TGTGCCAGCAGCCCCGGGAGTTGGAACACCGGGGAGCTGTTTTTT.

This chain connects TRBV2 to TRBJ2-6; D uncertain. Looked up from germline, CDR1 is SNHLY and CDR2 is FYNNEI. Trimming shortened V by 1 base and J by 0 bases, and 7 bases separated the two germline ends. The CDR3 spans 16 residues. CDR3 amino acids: CASSEGPGSGANVLTF. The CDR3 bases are TGTGCCAGCAGTGAAGGGCCTGGCTCTGGGGCCAACGTCCTGACTTTC. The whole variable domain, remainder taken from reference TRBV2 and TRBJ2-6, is EPEVTQTPSHQVTQMGQEVILRCVPISNHLYFYWYRQILGQKVEFLVSFYNNEISEKSEIFDDQFSVERPDGSNFTLKIRSTKLEDSAMYFCASSEGPGSGANVLTFGAGSRLTVL.

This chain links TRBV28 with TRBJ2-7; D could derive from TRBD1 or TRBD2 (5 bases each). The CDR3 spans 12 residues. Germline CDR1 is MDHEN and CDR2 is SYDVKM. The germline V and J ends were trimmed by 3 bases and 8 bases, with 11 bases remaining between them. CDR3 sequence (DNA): TGTGCCAGCAGTTTTGGGTTGGGACAGCAGTACTTC. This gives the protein CASSFGLGQQYF.

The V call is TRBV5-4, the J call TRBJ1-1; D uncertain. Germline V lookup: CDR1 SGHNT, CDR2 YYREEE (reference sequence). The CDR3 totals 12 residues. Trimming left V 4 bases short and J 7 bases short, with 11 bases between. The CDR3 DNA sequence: TGTGCCAGCAGCCGTGACTCCTTTGAAGCTTTCTTT. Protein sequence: CASSRDSFEAFF. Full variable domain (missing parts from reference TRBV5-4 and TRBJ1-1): ETGVTQSPTHLIKTRGQQVTLRCSSQSGHNTVSWYQQALGQGPQFIFQYYREEENGRGNFPPRFSGLQFPNYSSELNVNALELDDSALYLCASSRDSFEAFFGQGTRLTVV.

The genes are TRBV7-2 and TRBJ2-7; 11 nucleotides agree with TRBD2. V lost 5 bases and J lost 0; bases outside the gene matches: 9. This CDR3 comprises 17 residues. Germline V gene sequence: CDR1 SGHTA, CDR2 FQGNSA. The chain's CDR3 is CASSRTTSGASSYEQYF. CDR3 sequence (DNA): TGTGCCAGCAGCCGGACGACTAGCGGGGCGAGCTCCTACGAGCAGTACTTC.

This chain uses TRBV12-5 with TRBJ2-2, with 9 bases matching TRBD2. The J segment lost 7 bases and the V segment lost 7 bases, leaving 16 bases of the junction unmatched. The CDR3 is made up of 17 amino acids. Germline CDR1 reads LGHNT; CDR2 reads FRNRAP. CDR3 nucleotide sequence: TGTGCTAGTGCTATTAGCGGGAGCCCATTCAATGTCGGGGAGCTGTTTTTT. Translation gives CASAISGSPFNVGELFF.

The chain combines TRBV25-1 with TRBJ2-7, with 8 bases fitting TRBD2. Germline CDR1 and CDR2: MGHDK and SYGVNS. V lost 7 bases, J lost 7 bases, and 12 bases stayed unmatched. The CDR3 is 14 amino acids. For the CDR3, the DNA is TGTGCCAGCACCACACTAGCGGCAGGTAGTGAGCAGTACTTC. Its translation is CASTTLAAGSEQYF.